Listed here are 11 T cell receptor beta chains from one sample, sequenced in a study of T cells in tuberculosis. Using immunoSEQ multiplex PCR, the repertoire was profiled, and TCRdb retains in-frame clones only, with some absent. The sample lists some 40,000 clones; approximately 94% were seen once. Time point here: new active TB diagnosis, blood taken before or within 7 days of starting treatment. The sequenced sample was PBMCs, obtained at tuberculosis diagnosis. The source is an adult with tuberculosis.

The chain recombines TRBV11-2 with TRBJ1-1; TRBD1 matches at 8 bases. V dropped 8 bases and J dropped 4; count of bases not matched to a gene: 12. The germline gives CDR1 SGHAT, CDR2 FQNNGV. The CDR3 length is 15 residues. CDR3 loop: CASSLRGQAGTEAFF. In DNA form, the CDR3 reads TGTGCCAGCTCCCTTCGGGGACAGGCGGGCACTGAAGCTTTCTTT.

The gene calls are TRBV5-6 and TRBJ2-5, with D perhaps TRBD2 (5 bases). Between the trimmed V and J ends, which lost 4 bases and 0 bases, there was a span of 13 bases. The CDR3 length is 15 residues. Germline loops: CDR1 SGHDT, CDR2 YYEEEE. This CDR3 is CASSPGELYQETQYF. The CDR3 coding sequence is TGTGCCAGCAGCCCCGGGGAGCTCTACCAAGAGACCCAGTACTTC. Together with reference TRBV5-6 and TRBJ2-5, the CDR3 gives the full variable domain: DAGVTQSPTHLIKTRGQQVTLRCSPKSGHDTVSWYQQALGQGPQFIFQYYEEEERQRGNFPDRFSGHQFPNYSSELNVNALLLGDSALYLCASSPGELYQETQYFGPGTRLLVL.

The chain recombines TRBV5-1 with TRBJ2-1, with TRBD2 matching 9 bases. The germline V gene has CDR1 SGHRS and CDR2 YFSETQ. With V trimmed by 1 base and J by 5 bases, 7 bases remained unmatched. The CDR3 length is 16 residues. The CDR3 region has the DNA TGCGCCAGCAGCTTGCGGCGGGGGGGCCTGAACAATGAGCAGTTCTTC. This codes for CASSLRRGGLNNEQFF. The variable domain in full, completed from reference TRBV5-1 and TRBJ2-1, reads KAGVTQTPRYLIKTRGQQVTLSCSPISGHRSVSWYQQTPGQGLQFLFEYFSETQRNKGNFPGRFSGRQFSNSRSEMNVSTLELGDSALYLCASSLRRGGLNNEQFFGPGTRLTVL.

The V and J genes are TRBV5-1 and TRBJ2-1; no clear D. CDR3 length: 12 amino acids. Germline loops: CDR1 SGHRS, CDR2 YFSETQ. V was clipped by 4 bases and J by 7 bases, with 9 bases between them. CDR3 amino acids: CASSPRWNEQFF. CDR3 coding DNA: TGCGCCAGCAGCCCACGGTGGAATGAGCAGTTCTTC.

The V gene is TRBV7-6, the J gene TRBJ2-5; 15 bases map to TRBD2. V shed 2 bases, J shed 2 bases, and the junction held 6 bases outside the gene matches. CDR3 length equals 18 residues. Germline V gene data show CDR1 as SGHVS and CDR2 as FNYEAQ. The CDR3 DNA sequence: TGTGCCAGCAGCTTACCTGGACTAGCGGGGGGGAAACAAGAGACCCAGTACTTC. This encodes CASSLPGLAGGKQETQYF.

This clone was seen once. The chain is built from TRBV21-1 and TRBJ2-3; TRBD2, as called in the table, went unchecked against the DNA. TRBV21-1 is classified as a pseudogene. The length of the CDR3 is 13 residues. Here the CDR3 DNA reads TGTGCCAGCAGCAGCGATAGCACAGATACGCAGTATTTT. Translating it yields CASSSDSTDTQYF.

J is TRBJ1-1 and V is TRBV5-3, with D hard to call. TRBV5-3 belongs to the ORF category, with a function that is uncertain. CDR3 length: 19 residues. V lost 1 base, J lost 3 bases, and 25 bases lay in between. CDR3 residues: CARSLSLGGTLSGDTEAFF. CDR3 coding DNA: TGTGCCAGAAGCTTGAGTTTGGGAGGCACCCTCTCCGGGGACACTGAAGCTTTCTTT.

This chain joins TRBV9 and TRBJ1-3; possibly TRBD1 for D (5 bases). V was trimmed by 2 bases and J by 0 bases, leaving 15 bases between them. This CDR3 has 17 amino acids. Per the germline V gene, CDR1 is SGDLS and CDR2 is YYNGEE. CDR3 region: CASSVGKGQVSGNTIYF. CDR3 coding DNA: TGTGCCAGCAGCGTGGGGAAAGGACAAGTCTCTGGAAACACCATATATTTT.

In its sample, this clone was seen a few times. The rearrangement joins TRBV7-2 to TRBJ1-6; D is uncertain. This CDR3 region has 13 residues. From germline, CDR1 is SGHTA and CDR2 FQGNSA. V was clipped by 6 bases and J by 8 bases, with 11 bases between them. The CDR3 protein is CASSTTADSPLHF. The CDR3 nucleotides read TGTGCCAGCAGTACAACGGCGGATTCACCCCTCCACTTT.

This chain joins TRBV9 and TRBJ2-7; tentative D call: TRBD1 (5 bases). The germline CDR1 and CDR2 sequences are SGDLS and YYNGEE. The CDR3 is 13 residues long. V was cut by 1 base and J by 3 bases, with 8 bases left in between. CDR3 DNA: TGTGCCAGCAGCGTAAACAGGAACTACGAGCAGTACTTC. Translating it yields CASSVNRNYEQYF.

The chain couples TRBV10-2 to TRBJ1-4, with D perhaps matching TRBD1 (6 bases). Deletions cut 6 bases from V and 0 bases from J, with 14 bases between. Germline values: CDR1 WSHSY, CDR2 SAAADI. The CDR3 is made up of 16 amino acids. CDR3 residues: CASRGRDTATNEKLFF. In DNA, the CDR3 is TGCGCCAGCAGGGGCCGGGACACAGCAACTAATGAAAAACTGTTTTTT.